This note documents a single TCR beta chain sequence. Its antigen remains unidentified. The germline CDR1 and CDR2 sequences are MNHNY and SVGAGI (reference sequence). The CDR3 runs to 14 residues. The ends were cut back, 3 bases at V and 5 bases at J, with 14 bases in the middle. These data originate in a study of cytomegalovirus exposure and HLA in healthy donors. Study-level findings and limits: TCR beta chain V- and J-gene trimming was linked, in a later analysis, to a missense variant in DCLRE1C. Further analysis, carried out later, found HLA-associated TCR beta chains more clonally expanded than equally common other chains.

PCR used 60 Vbeta primers and 13 Jbeta primers. Repertoires were generated with immunoSEQ multiplex PCR, while TCRdb's copy carries only in-frame clones and drops some. The repertoire holds around 180,000 clones, over 70% seen once, with 4.5% to 6% in the top ten. The specimen was PBMCs. This clonotype was obtained from a man in his forties in good health and CMV-seronegative. The chain employs TRBV6-6 and TRBJ2-7, with D possibly matching TRBD1 (6 bases). The CDR3 DNA reads as TGTGCCAGCAGTTATAGGCAGGGGTTGCACGAGCAGTACTTC. It encodes CASSYRQGLHEQYF.